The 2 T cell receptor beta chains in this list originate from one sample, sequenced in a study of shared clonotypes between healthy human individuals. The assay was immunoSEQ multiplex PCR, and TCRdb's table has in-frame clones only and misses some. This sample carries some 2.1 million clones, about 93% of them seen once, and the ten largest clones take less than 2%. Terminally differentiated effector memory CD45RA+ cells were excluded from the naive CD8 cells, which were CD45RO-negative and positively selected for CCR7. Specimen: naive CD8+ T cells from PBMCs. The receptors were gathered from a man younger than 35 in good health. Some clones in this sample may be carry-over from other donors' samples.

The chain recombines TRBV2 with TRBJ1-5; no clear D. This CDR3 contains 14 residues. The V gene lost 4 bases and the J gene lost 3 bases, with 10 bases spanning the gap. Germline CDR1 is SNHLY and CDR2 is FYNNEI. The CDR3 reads CASSVATVNQPQHF. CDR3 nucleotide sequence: TGTGCCAGCAGTGTGGCTACAGTCAATCAGCCCCAGCATTTT.

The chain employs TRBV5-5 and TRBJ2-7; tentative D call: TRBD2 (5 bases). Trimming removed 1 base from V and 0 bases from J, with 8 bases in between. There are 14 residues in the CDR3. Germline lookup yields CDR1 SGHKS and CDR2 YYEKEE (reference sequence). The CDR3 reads CASSLTGNSYEQYF. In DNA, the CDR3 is TGTGCCAGCAGCTTGACGGGGAACTCCTACGAGCAGTACTTC.